These 25 T cell receptor beta chains were sequenced from one sample in a study of cytomegalovirus exposure and HLA in healthy donors. PCR used 60 Vbeta primers and 13 Jbeta primers. Using immunoSEQ multiplex PCR, the repertoire was profiled, and TCRdb retains in-frame clones only, with some absent. This table holds 35,000 to 45,000 clones, around 53% found once. Sample: PBMCs. The receptors originated from a middle-aged woman in good health and CMV-seropositive.

The V call is TRBV4-2, the J call TRBJ2-7; 10 nucleotides line up with TRBD2. Germline-derived CDR1 and CDR2 are LGHNA and YNFKEQ. The CDR3 sequence is 15 residues long. Germline trimming cut 3 bases from V and 2 bases from J; bases unmatched to any gene: 4. The CDR3 DNA sequence: TGTGCCAGCAGCCAGCCGGGACTAGCGACCTACGAGCAGTACTTC. Translation gives CASSQPGLATYEQYF.

The chain links TRBV28 to TRBJ2-2, with 8 nucleotides matching TRBD2. Germline lookup yields CDR1 MDHEN and CDR2 SYDVKM. V shed 5 bases and J 4 bases; nucleotides not matched to a gene: 6. The CDR3 totals 15 residues. DNA for the CDR3: TGTGCCAGCAGTCCGCCCACTAGCGGCACCGGGGAGCTGTTTTTT. Translating gives CASSPPTSGTGELFF.

This chain joins TRBV29-1 and TRBJ2-1; 11 bases line up with TRBD1. The germline CDR1 and CDR2 sequences are SQVTM and ANQGSEA. The CDR3 is made up of 14 amino acids. V trimming: 6 bases; J trimming: 5 bases; junction bases outside the gene matches: 6. The DNA of the CDR3 is TGCAGCGTGGGGGGACAGGGGGTCAACAATGAGCAGTTCTTC. Its translation is CSVGGQGVNNEQFF.

The V and J genes are TRBV6-5 and TRBJ2-1; D is ambiguous. Germline loops: CDR1 MNHEY, CDR2 SVGAGI. Between the trimmed V and J ends, which lost 8 bases and 2 bases, there was a span of 10 bases. The CDR3 is made up of 13 amino acids. In nucleotides, the CDR3 is TGTGCCAGCGCGGCTCTTCCCTACAATGAGCAGTTCTTC. Its translation: CASAALPYNEQFF.

The J gene is TRBJ2-7, the V gene TRBV15; TRBD2 aligns across 7 bases. The CDR3 runs 14 residues. V gave up 4 bases and J gave up 5 bases; unmatched junction bases: 8. Germline CDR1 reads LNHNV; CDR2 reads YYDKDF (reference sequence). CDR3 region: CATSIVREGHEQYF. CDR3 in DNA: TGTGCCACCAGCATTGTTAGGGAGGGCCACGAGCAGTACTTC.

The V and J genes are TRBV13 and TRBJ2-5, with 7 nucleotides matching TRBD1. V trimming: 4 bases; J trimming: 2 bases; junction bases outside the gene matches: 4. CDR1 and CDR2 from the germline V gene are PRHDT and FYEKMQ (reference sequence). The CDR3 is 14 amino acids. The CDR3: CASSWGRGQETQYF. In nucleotides, the CDR3 is TGTGCCAGCAGCTGGGGCAGGGGGCAAGAGACCCAGTACTTC.

The chain uses TRBV7-3 and TRBJ2-1; D perhaps matches TRBD1 (6 bases). This CDR3 has 13 amino acids. Germline CDR1 is SGHTA and CDR2 is FQGTGA. V shed 7 bases and J shed 8 bases, with 15 bases lying between them. The CDR3 bases are TGTGCCAGCAAGACGGACAGCGGAGATGAGCAGTTCTTC. Its protein product is CASKTDSGDEQFF.

This rearrangement joins TRBV5-1 to TRBJ2-5; 9 positions agree with TRBD2. TRBJ2-7 matches the DNA end more closely, so the J call is doubtful. CDR3 length: 14 amino acids. Germline CDR1 SGHRS, CDR2 YFSETQ. The CDR3 nucleotides read TGCGCCAGCAGCTCCGGGACTAGCCGCTACGAGCAGTACTTC. This encodes CASSSGTSRYEQYF.

The V call is TRBV18, the J call TRBJ1-2, with TRBD1 matching over 7 bases. This CDR3 comprises 16 residues. Germline V lookup: CDR1 KGHSH, CDR2 LQKENI. J was trimmed by 7 bases and V by 0 bases; bases with no gene match: 11. The CDR3 DNA is TGTGCCAGCTCACCACCGTCGGTAAGGGGGCACGGTGGCTACACCTTC. Translating gives CASSPPSVRGHGGYTF.

This clone has only a few counts. This chain uses TRBV9 with TRBJ2-3, with 7 bases aligning to TRBD1. The CDR3 loop spans 14 amino acids. CDR1 is SGDLS, CDR2 YYNGEE, per germline. V shed 4 bases, J shed 4 bases, and the junction held 6 bases outside the gene matches. CDR3 amino acids: CASSPGQAADTQYF. The DNA of the CDR3 is TGTGCCAGCAGCCCAGGACAGGCGGCAGATACGCAGTATTTT.

This clone was counted a few times. V is TRBV5-1 and J is TRBJ2-5; 8 nucleotides match TRBD2. After removal of 4 bases from V and 5 bases from J, the junction contained 7 bases not matched to a gene. The CDR3 has 14 amino acids. Germline V CDR1 and CDR2: SGHRS, YFSETQ. The CDR3 sequence: CASSPGLVAETQYF. The CDR3 nucleotides read TGCGCCAGCAGCCCGGGACTAGTGGCGGAGACCCAGTACTTC.

CDR3 sequence (DNA): TGTGCCAGCTCACCTGGGGGGAGCTCCTACAATGAGCAGTTCTTC. Amino acid sequence: CASSPGGSSYNEQFF. The genes are TRBV18 and TRBJ2-1, with D maybe TRBD2 (6 bases). The germline CDR1 and CDR2 sequences are KGHSH and LQKENI. The CDR3 contains 15 residues. V lost 3 bases and J 0 bases, leaving 9 bases between the germline ends.

The rearrangement joins TRBV7-2 to TRBJ2-3; D unresolved. Germline V gene data show CDR1 as SGHTA and CDR2 as FQGNSA. V was pared by 1 base and J by 14 bases, with 22 bases between. CDR3 length equals 15 residues. The CDR3 here is CASSLDPVGALPRYF. The CDR3 DNA reads TGTGCCAGCAGCTTAGACCCGGTAGGAGCTCTCCCGCGGTATTTT.

This chain uses TRBV6-1 with TRBJ1-1, with 10 bases lining up with TRBD1. Germline-derived CDR1 and CDR2 are MNHNS and SASEGT. J gave up 6 bases and V 1 base, and 11 bases lay outside the gene matches. The CDR3 sequence is 17 residues long. In nucleotides, the CDR3 is TGTGCCAGCAGTGAAGGAGACAGGGGGCCGCTCTACTCTGAAGCTTTCTTT. This gives the protein CASSEGDRGPLYSEAFF.

The J gene is TRBJ1-4, the V gene TRBV4-1; D remains ambiguous. This CDR3 has 14 amino acids. Trimming stripped 11 bases from V and 3 bases from J, with 16 bases between. Germline lookup yields CDR1 MGHRA and CDR2 YSYEKL. The DNA for the CDR3 is TGCGCCTCGCGGGCTAGTTGGTCTAATGAAAAACTGTTTTTT. Residues: CASRASWSNEKLFF.

The CDR3 is CSVGGQGSEKLFF. In DNA, the CDR3 is TGCAGCGTGGGCGGACAGGGGAGTGAAAAACTGTTTTTT. This chain connects TRBV29-1 to TRBJ1-4, with TRBD1 identical over 9 bases. The germline gives CDR1 SQVTM, CDR2 ANQGSEA. This CDR3 has 13 residues. V was pared by 6 bases and J by 7 bases, with 6 bases of the junction left unmatched.

The chain is built from TRBV6-1 and TRBJ1-2, with 10 bases lining up with TRBD1. V lost 8 bases and J lost 6; bases outside the gene matches: 6. Germline V gene lookup returns CDR1 MNHNS and CDR2 SASEGT. This CDR3 has 13 residues. This CDR3 is CASFFDRGHGYTF. For the CDR3, the DNA is TGTGCCAGCTTTTTCGACAGGGGGCATGGCTACACCTTC.

The table lists this clone with a few counts. V gene TRBV14 combines with J gene TRBJ1-1, with no clear D. The germline V gene has CDR1 SGHDN and CDR2 FVKESK. This CDR3 has 12 amino acids. V was cut by 0 bases and J by 8 bases, with 7 bases left in between. Written as DNA, the CDR3 is TGTGCCAGCAGCCAAGATACAATCGAAGCTTTCTTT. Its protein is CASSQDTIEAFF.

This clone was recorded a few times. The CDR3 nucleotides are TGCGCCAGCAGCTTGGCCGGGCAGGGTGGCTCCTACGAGCAGTACTTC. Translating it yields CASSLAGQGGSYEQYF. The chain links TRBV5-1 to TRBJ2-7; tentative D call: TRBD1 (5 bases). V gave up 0 bases and J gave up 0 bases, with 13 bases separating them. CDR3 length equals 16 residues. Germline CDR1 is SGHRS and CDR2 is YFSETQ.

V usage is TRBV5-6 and J usage is TRBJ2-5, with D hard to call. The CDR3 consists of 13 residues. CDR1 is SGHDT, CDR2 YYEEEE, per germline. V was pared by 2 bases and J by 2 bases, with 7 bases between. The CDR3 DNA reads TGTGCCAGCAGCTTCCCCCCACAAGAGACCCAGTACTTC. Translation gives CASSFPPQETQYF.

The rearrangement links TRBV7-2 to TRBJ2-3, with D perhaps matching TRBD1 (5 bases). V shed 3 bases and J shed 2 bases, with 9 bases lying between them. The germline gives CDR1 SGHTA, CDR2 FQGNSA. The CDR3 loop spans 14 amino acids. The CDR3 nucleotides read TGTGCCAGCAGCTTGCAGGGCTACACAGATACGCAGTATTTT. Translated: CASSLQGYTDTQYF. The full variable domain, completed using reference TRBV7-2 and TRBJ2-3, is GAGVSQSPSNKVTEKGKDVELRCDPISGHTALYWYRQSLGQGLEFLIYFQGNSAPDKSGLPSDRFSAERTGGSVSTLTIQRTQQEDSAVYLCASSLQGYTDTQYFGPGTRLTVL.

This clone was picked up a small number of times. The rearrangement links TRBV5-1 to TRBJ2-5, with D perhaps matching TRBD2 (5 bases). Germline assignment: CDR1 SGHRS and CDR2 YFSETQ. CDR3 size: 13 residues. V was shortened by 4 bases and J by 5 bases, with 12 bases between the two germline ends. The CDR3 is CASSTQRIETQYF. The DNA for the CDR3 is TGCGCCAGCAGCACCCAGCGGATCGAGACCCAGTACTTC.

This clone has just a few counts. The chain uses TRBV30 and TRBJ1-1; tentative D call: TRBD1 (5 bases). The V end was cut by 0 bases, the J end by 10 bases, with 15 bases between. This CDR3 region has 13 residues. CDR1 is GTSNPN, CDR2 SVGIG, per germline (reference sequence). The chain's CDR3 is CAWSVAGGTGAFF. In DNA, the CDR3 is TGTGCCTGGAGTGTTGCCGGGGGGACCGGAGCTTTCTTT.

In this sample, this clone turned up a few times. The chain carries TRBV6-6 and TRBJ2-7; 7 nucleotides match TRBD1. Germline CDR1 MNHNY, CDR2 SVGAGI (reference sequence). This CDR3 has 15 residues. J was trimmed by 0 bases and V by 5 bases; bases with no gene match: 7. CDR3 in amino acids: CASSDRDSGSYEQYF. The CDR3 DNA reads TGTGCCAGCAGTGACCGGGACAGCGGCTCCTACGAGCAGTACTTC.

This clone turned up a few times. The V and J genes are TRBV1 and TRBJ2-1; whether TRBD2, the table's D call, matches the DNA was not checked. TRBV1 is a pseudogene segment. The CDR3 spans 18 residues. The chain's CDR3 is CTSSQDTRGFLAGGEQFF. CDR3 coding DNA: TGCACCAGCAGCCAAGATACGCGGGGGTTTTTAGCGGGGGGAGAGCAGTTCTTC.